The 10 T cell receptor beta chains reported below all come from one sample, sequenced in a study of blood T cell repertoires in COVID-19. The assay was immunoSEQ multiplex PCR, and TCRdb's table has in-frame clones only and misses some. Seen here are 55,000 to 80,000 clones, around 83% observed once, and the top ten hold roughly 28%. The specimen was peripheral blood. The receptor set was obtained from a man in his 70s with acute or convalescent COVID-19.

This clone was seen only a few times. V is TRBV30 and J is TRBJ1-2, with 7 positions matching TRBD1. J gave up 5 bases and V 3 bases, and 15 bases lay outside the gene matches. The CDR3 consists of 16 residues. Germline V gene data show CDR1 as GTSNPN and CDR2 as SVGIG (reference sequence). The CDR3 region is CAWSSSLGTVSYGYTF. The CDR3 DNA is TGTGCCTGGAGCTCCTCTCTTGGGACAGTTTCGTATGGCTACACCTTC. Together with reference TRBV30 and TRBJ1-2, the CDR3 gives the full variable domain: SQTIHQWPATLVQPVGSPLSLECTVEGTSNPNLYWYRQAAGRGLQLLFYSVGIGQISSEVPQNLSASRPQDRQFILSSKKLLLSDSGFYLCAWSSSLGTVSYGYTFGSGTRLTVV.

The J gene is TRBJ2-3, the V gene TRBV1; the tabulated D call, TRBD2, remains unverified against the DNA. TRBV1 is designated a pseudogene. This CDR3 is built from 13 residues. Here the CDR3 DNA reads TGCACCAGCAGCCCTCGTAGCACAGATACGCAGTATTTT. Translation gives CTSSPRSTDTQYF.

The chain combines TRBV4-1 with TRBJ2-1; 8 nucleotides align to TRBD2. Germline V gene data show CDR1 as MGHRA and CDR2 as YSYEKL. The CDR3 spans 16 residues. V shed 3 bases and J 2 bases; nucleotides not matched to a gene: 6. CDR3 protein: CASSQISGMPYNEQFF. DNA for the CDR3: TGCGCCAGCAGCCAGATTAGCGGGATGCCCTACAATGAGCAGTTCTTC.

The gene calls are TRBV5-1 and TRBJ2-1, with 12 bases lining up with TRBD2. Germline assignment: CDR1 SGHRS and CDR2 YFSETQ. The CDR3 extends over 17 amino acids. V trimming: 4 bases; J trimming: 2 bases; junction bases outside the gene matches: 7. CDR3 DNA sequence: TGCGCCAGCAGCACCGGGACTAGCGGGTTCGCCTACAATGAGCAGTTCTTC. Encoded protein: CASSTGTSGFAYNEQFF.

The V gene is TRBV27, the J gene TRBJ1-1; D not resolved. The CDR3 spans 20 residues. The germline CDR1 and CDR2 sequences are MNHEY and SMNVEV (reference sequence). Between the trimmed V and J ends, which lost 7 bases and 0 bases, there was a span of 30 bases. In DNA form, the CDR3 reads TGTGCCAGCAAGTTGAGGGAAGCAGCGAATTCCCCTAAAATGAACACTGAAGCTTTCTTT. Its protein is CASKLREAANSPKMNTEAFF.

This clone came up once. The V and J genes are TRBV5-1 and TRBJ2-2, with 10 bases fitting TRBD2. The CDR3 contains 17 residues. Losses at the gene ends were 0 bases for V and 3 bases for J; bases not matched to a gene: 5. CDR1 is SGHRS, CDR2 YFSETQ, per germline. The CDR3 protein is CASSLAPLAGDTGELFF. The CDR3 DNA follows: TGCGCCAGCAGCTTGGCCCCTCTAGCGGGGGACACCGGGGAGCTGTTTTTT.

In its sample, this clone was seen many times. The chain combines TRBV11-2 with TRBJ2-7; 12 positions match TRBD2. V was clipped by 0 bases and J by 2 bases; unmatched bases: 8. The CDR3 consists of 18 residues. CDR1 and CDR2 from the germline V gene are SGHAT and FQNNGV. For the CDR3, the DNA is TGTGCCAGCAGCTTAGAGTCATTGGCTAGCGGGAGGGCCTACGAGCAGTACTTC. Residues: CASSLESLASGRAYEQYF.

J is TRBJ1-5 and V is TRBV5-8, with D maybe TRBD1 (5 bases). Trimming pared 0 bases from V and 3 bases from J, leaving 19 bases between. Germline-derived CDR1 and CDR2 are SGHTS and YDEGEE. The CDR3 loop spans 18 amino acids. CDR3 amino acids: CASSLGGRGGVYNQPQHF. CDR3 DNA sequence: TGTGCCAGCAGCTTGGGGGGACGCGGGGGTGTGTACAATCAGCCCCAGCATTTT.

V and J are TRBV18 and TRBJ1-1, with unresolved D. The CDR3 runs to 16 residues. Trimming cost V 0 bases and J 5 bases, with 16 bases left between them. Germline V gene sequence: CDR1 KGHSH, CDR2 LQKENI. CDR3 in amino acids: CASSPPAARRGTEAFF. DNA for the CDR3: TGTGCCAGCTCACCACCGGCAGCTCGAAGAGGAACTGAAGCTTTCTTT.

The genes are TRBV11-2 and TRBJ2-1; 9 bases are shared with TRBD2. Germline V CDR1 and CDR2: SGHAT, FQNNGV. There are 17 residues in the CDR3. Trimming cost V 2 bases and J 0 bases; bases outside gene matches: 5. CDR3 nucleotide sequence: TGTGCCAGCAGCTTACTCAGCGGGAGGAGCTCCTACAATGAGCAGTTCTTC. As protein: CASSLLSGRSSYNEQFF.